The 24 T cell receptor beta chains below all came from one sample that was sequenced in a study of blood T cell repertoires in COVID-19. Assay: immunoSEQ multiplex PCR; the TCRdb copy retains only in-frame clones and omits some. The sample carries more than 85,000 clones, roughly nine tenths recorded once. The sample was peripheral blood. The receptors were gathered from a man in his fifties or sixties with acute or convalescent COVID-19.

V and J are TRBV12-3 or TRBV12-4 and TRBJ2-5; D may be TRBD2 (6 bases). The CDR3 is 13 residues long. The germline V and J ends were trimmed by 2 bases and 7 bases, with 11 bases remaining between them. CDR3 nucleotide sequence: TGTGCCAGCAGTTTATGGCAGGGAGGGACCCAGTACTTC. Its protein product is CASSLWQGGTQYF.

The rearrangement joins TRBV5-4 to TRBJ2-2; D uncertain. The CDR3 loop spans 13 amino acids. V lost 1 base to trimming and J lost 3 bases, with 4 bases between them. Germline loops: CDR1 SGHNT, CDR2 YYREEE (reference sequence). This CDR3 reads CASSLSDTGELFF. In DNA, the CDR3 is TGTGCCAGCAGCTTGTCTGACACCGGGGAGCTGTTTTTT.

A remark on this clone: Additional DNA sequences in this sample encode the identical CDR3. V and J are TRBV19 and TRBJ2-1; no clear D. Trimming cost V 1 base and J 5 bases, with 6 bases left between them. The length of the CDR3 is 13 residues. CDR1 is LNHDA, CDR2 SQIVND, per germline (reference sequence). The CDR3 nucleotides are TGTGCCAGTAGTATAGGGCAGAACAATGAGCAGTTCTTC. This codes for CASSIGQNNEQFF.

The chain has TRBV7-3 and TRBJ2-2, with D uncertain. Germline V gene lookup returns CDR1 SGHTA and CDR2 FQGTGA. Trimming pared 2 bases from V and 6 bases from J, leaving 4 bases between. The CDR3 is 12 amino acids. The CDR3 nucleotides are TGTGCCAGCAGCTTATCTGCCGGGGAGCTGTTTTTT. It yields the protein CASSLSAGELFF.

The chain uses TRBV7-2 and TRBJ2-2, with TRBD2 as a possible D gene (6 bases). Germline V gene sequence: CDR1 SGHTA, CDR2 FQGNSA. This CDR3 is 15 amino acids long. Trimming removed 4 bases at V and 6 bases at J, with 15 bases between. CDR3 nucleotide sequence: TGTGCCAGCAGCTCGGAGGGCGGCGTGTCCGGGGAGCTGTTTTTT. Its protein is CASSSEGGVSGELFF. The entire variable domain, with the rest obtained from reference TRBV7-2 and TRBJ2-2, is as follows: GAGVSQSPSNKVTEKGKDVELRCDPISGHTALYWYRQSLGQGLEFLIYFQGNSAPDKSGLPSDRFSAERTGGSVSTLTIQRTQQEDSAVYLCASSSEGGVSGELFFGEGSRLTVL.

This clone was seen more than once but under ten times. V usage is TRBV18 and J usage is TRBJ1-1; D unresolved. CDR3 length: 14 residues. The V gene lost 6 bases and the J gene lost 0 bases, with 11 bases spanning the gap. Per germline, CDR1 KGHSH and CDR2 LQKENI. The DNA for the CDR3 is TGTGCCAGCTCGAATGGCCCGATGAACACTGAAGCTTTCTTT. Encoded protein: CASSNGPMNTEAFF.

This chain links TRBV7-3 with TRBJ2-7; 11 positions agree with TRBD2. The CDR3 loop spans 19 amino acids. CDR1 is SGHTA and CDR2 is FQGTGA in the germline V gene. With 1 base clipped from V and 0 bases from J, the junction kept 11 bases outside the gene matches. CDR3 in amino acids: CASSLIGSLAGGPSYEQYF. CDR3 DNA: TGTGCCAGCAGCTTAATTGGTTCCCTAGCGGGAGGTCCCTCCTACGAGCAGTACTTC.

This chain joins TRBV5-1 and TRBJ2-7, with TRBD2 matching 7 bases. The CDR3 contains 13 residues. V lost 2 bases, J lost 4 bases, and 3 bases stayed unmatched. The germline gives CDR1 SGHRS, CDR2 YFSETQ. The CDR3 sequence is CASSFPGGYEQYF. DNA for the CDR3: TGCGCCAGCAGCTTTCCCGGGGGGTACGAGCAGTACTTC.

Written as DNA, the CDR3 is TGTGCCAGCAGTGAGGCGGCCTATGGCTACACCTTC. Amino acid sequence: CASSEAAYGYTF. The rearrangement joins TRBV6-2 or TRBV6-3 to TRBJ1-2; D ambiguous. The length of the CDR3 is 12 residues. Germline-derived CDR1 and CDR2 are MNHEY and SVGEGT. The V end was cut by 5 bases, the J end by 4 bases, with 8 bases between.

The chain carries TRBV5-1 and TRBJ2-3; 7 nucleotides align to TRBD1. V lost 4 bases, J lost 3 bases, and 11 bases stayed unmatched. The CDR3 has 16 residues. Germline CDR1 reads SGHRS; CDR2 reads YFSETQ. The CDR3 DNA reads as TGCGCCAGCAGCCAGGGGACAGTTTTGGGGACAGATACGCAGTATTTT. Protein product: CASSQGTVLGTDTQYF.

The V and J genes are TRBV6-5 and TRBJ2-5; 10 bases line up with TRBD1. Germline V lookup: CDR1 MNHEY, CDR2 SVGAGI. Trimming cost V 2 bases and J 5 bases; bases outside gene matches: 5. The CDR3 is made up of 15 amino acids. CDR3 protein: CASSYGTGEYETQYF. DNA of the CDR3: TGTGCCAGCAGTTACGGGACAGGGGAGTACGAGACCCAGTACTTC.

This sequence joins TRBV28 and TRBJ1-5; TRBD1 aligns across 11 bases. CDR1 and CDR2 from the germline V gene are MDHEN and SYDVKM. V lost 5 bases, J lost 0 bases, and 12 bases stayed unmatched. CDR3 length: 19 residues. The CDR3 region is CASSTLPGTGGYSNQPQHF. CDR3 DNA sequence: TGTGCCAGCAGTACACTACCCGGGACAGGGGGGTATAGCAATCAGCCCCAGCATTTT.

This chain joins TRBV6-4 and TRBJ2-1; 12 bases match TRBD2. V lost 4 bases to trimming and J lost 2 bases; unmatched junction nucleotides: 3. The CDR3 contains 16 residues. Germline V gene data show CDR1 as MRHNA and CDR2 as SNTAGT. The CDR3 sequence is CASSGLAGAPYNEQFF. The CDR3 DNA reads TGTGCCAGCAGTGGACTAGCGGGAGCCCCCTACAATGAGCAGTTCTTC.

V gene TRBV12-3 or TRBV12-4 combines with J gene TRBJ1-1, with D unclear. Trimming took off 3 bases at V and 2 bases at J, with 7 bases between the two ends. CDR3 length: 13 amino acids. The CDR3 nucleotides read TGTGCCAGCAGTTTCGAGGAAAACACTGAAGCTTTCTTT. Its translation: CASSFEENTEAFF.

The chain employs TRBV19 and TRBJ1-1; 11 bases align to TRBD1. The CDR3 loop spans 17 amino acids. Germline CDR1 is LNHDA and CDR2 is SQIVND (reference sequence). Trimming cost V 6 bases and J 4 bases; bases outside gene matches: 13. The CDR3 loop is CASSGSGTGGYGTEAFF. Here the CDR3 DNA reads TGTGCCAGTAGCGGATCCGGGACAGGGGGTTACGGCACTGAAGCTTTCTTT. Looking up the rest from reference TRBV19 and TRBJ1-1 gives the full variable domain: DGGITQSPKYLFRKEGQNVTLSCEQNLNHDAMYWYRQDPGQGLRLIYYSQIVNDFQKGDIAEGYSVSREKKESFPLTVTSAQKNPTAFYLCASSGSGTGGYGTEAFFGQGTRLTVV.

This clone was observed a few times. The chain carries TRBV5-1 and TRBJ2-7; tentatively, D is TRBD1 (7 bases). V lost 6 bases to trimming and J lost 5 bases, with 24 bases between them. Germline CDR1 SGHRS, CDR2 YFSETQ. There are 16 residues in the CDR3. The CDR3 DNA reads TGCGCCAGCAACGCAACCGGAGGGGGCGAAATAGACGAGCAGTACTTC. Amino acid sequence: CASNATGGGEIDEQYF.

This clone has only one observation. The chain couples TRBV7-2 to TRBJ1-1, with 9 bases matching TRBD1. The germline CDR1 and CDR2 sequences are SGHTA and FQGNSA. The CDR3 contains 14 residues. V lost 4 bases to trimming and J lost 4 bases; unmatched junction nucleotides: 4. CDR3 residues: CASSSTGGRTEAFF. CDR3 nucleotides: TGTGCCAGCAGCTCTACAGGGGGCCGCACTGAAGCTTTCTTT.

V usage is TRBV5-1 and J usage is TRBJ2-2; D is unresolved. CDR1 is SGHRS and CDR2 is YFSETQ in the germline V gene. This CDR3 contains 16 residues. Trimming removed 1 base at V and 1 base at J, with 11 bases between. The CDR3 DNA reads TGCGCCAGCAGCTTGATGACTGACGGGAACACCGGGGAGCTGTTTTTT. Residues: CASSLMTDGNTGELFF.

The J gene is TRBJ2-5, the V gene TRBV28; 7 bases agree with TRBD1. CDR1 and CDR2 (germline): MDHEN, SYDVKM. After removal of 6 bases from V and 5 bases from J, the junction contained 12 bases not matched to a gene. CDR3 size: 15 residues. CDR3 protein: CASSSVGTARETQYF. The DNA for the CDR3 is TGTGCCAGCAGCTCCGTAGGGACAGCCCGGGAGACCCAGTACTTC. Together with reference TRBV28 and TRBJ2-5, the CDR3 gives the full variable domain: DVKVTQSSRYLVKRTGEKVFLECVQDMDHENMFWYRQDPGLGLRLIYFSYDVKMKEKGDIPEGYSVSREKKERFSLILESASTNQTSMYLCASSSVGTARETQYFGPGTRLLVL.

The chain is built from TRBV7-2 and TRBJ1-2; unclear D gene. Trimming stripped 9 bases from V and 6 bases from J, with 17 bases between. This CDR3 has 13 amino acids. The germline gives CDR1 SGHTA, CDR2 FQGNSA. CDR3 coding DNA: TGTGCCAGACCTCCCCCGGCAGGTAATGGCTACACCTTC. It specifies CARPPPAGNGYTF. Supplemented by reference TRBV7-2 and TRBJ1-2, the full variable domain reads GAGVSQSPSNKVTEKGKDVELRCDPISGHTALYWYRQSLGQGLEFLIYFQGNSAPDKSGLPSDRFSAERTGGSVSTLTIQRTQQEDSAVYLCARPPPAGNGYTFGSGTRLTVV.

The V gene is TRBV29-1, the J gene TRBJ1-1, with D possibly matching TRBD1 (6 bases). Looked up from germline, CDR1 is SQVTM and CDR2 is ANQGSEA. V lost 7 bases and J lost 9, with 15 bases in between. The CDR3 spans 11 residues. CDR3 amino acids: CSGFEGDKAFF. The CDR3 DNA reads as TGCAGCGGATTCGAGGGGGATAAAGCTTTCTTT.

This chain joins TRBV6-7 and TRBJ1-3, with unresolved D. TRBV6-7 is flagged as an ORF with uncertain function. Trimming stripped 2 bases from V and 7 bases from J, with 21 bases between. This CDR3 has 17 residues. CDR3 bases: TGTGCCAGCAGTTACCCTCTTCAGGCTGCACCACGGAACACCATATATTTT. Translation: CASSYPLQAAPRNTIYF.

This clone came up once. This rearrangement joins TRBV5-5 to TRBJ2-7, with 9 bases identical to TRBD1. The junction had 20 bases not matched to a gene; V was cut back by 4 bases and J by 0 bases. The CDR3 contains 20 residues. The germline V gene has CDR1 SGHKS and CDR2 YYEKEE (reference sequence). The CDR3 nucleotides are TGTGCCAGCAGCCCGAGCAGCTCCGGGACAGGGCTTTGGGACTCCTACGAGCAGTACTTC. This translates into CASSPSSSGTGLWDSYEQYF.

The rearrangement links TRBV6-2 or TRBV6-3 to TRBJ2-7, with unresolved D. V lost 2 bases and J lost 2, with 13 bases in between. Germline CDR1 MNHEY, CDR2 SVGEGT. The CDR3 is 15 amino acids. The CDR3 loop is CASSYPGGGTYEQYF. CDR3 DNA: TGTGCCAGCAGTTACCCCGGTGGCGGAACCTACGAGCAGTACTTC.